The rows below give T cell receptor beta chains drawn from one sample of a study of regulatory T cells in long-lasting Graves disease. TCRdb ran MiXCR on the multiplex PCR reads and lists one entry per CDR3 protein. Here the sample spans 360,000 or so distinct CDR3 sequences, more than 20% being singletons. Sample: peripheral blood mononuclear cells (PBMCs), taken when the disease was refractory, from a patient treated with antithyroid drugs. These receptors all stem from a woman in her thirties or forties with Graves disease. The CDR3 runs from the conserved cysteine through the conserved F or W. D genes are given only for firm matches. A row's size may be missing; if present it is once, few, many or a size class.

v_call	d_call	clone_size	j_call	cdr3_aa	cdr3_nt
TRBV12-3/TRBV12-4	TRBD2	many	TRBJ2-5	CASSFSAGGQETQYF	TGTGCCAGCAGTTTTAGTGCGGGGGGCCAAGAGACCCAGTACTTC
TRBV28	.	many	TRBJ2-7	CASSSPSEIHYEQYF	TGTGCCAGCAGTTCCCCCAGCGAGATCCACTACGAGCAGTACTTC
TRBV24-1	.	many	TRBJ2-5	CATSDLRHGETQYF	TGTGCCACCAGTGATTTGCGACATGGAGAGACCCAGTACTTC
TRBV4-2	TRBD1	.	TRBJ1-4	CASSQDRGQENEKLFF	TGTGCCAGCAGCCAAGATCGGGGACAGGAGAATGAAAAACTGTTTTTT
TRBV19	.	.	TRBJ1-1	CASNRGDTEAFF	TGTGCCTCAAACCGGGGGGACACTGAAGCTTTCTTT
TRBV7-2	.	.	TRBJ2-1	CASSTLGGHNEQFF	TGTGCCAGCAGCACCCTTGGGGGCCACAATGAGCAGTTCTTC
TRBV30	.	many	TRBJ2-4	CAWSVKGRNIQYF	TGTGCCTGGAGTGTAAAGGGGCGAAACATTCAGTACTTC
TRBV2	TRBD2	many	TRBJ2-1	CASTTGTSSYNEQFF	TGTGCCAGCACCACCGGGACTAGCTCCTACAATGAGCAGTTCTTC
TRBV5-1	.	many	TRBJ1-2	CASSVPGNYGYTF	TGCGCCAGCAGCGTACCGGGAAACTATGGCTACACCTTC
TRBV28	.	many	TRBJ2-5	CASSTDEGTQYF	TGTGCCAGCAGTACCGACGAGGGGACCCAGTACTTC
TRBV28	.	.	TRBJ2-3	CASSLSAKSPPPDTQYF	TGTGCCAGCAGTTTATCGGCGAAATCCCCCCCCCCAGATACGCAGTATTTT
TRBV5-5	.	few	TRBJ1-2	CASSFALDGYTF	TGTGCCAGCAGCTTTGCCCTGGATGGCTACACCTTC
TRBV7-2	.	many	TRBJ1-5	CASSAGPGRPQHF	TGTGCCAGCAGCGCAGGTCCCGGACGGCCCCAGCATTTT
TRBV6-1	TRBD1	many	TRBJ1-5	CASSAGQGPYSNQPQHF	TGTGCCAGCAGTGCGGGACAGGGGCCATACTCCAATCAGCCCCAGCATTTT
TRBV20-1	.	many	TRBJ1-4	CSARGDPGKLFF	TGCAGTGCTAGAGGGGACCCAGGAAAACTGTTTTTT
TRBV6-1	.	many	TRBJ2-2	CASSEVYTGELFF	TGTGCCAGCAGTGAAGTTTACACCGGGGAGCTGTTTTTT
TRBV20-1	.	few	TRBJ1-1	CSASIQGGTEAFF	TGCAGTGCTAGTATCCAGGGTGGGACTGAAGCTTTCTTT
TRBV20-1	.	few	TRBJ2-1	CSAKDRDLYNEQFF	TGCAGTGCAAAGGATCGGGATCTCTACAATGAGCAGTTCTTC
TRBV28	TRBD1	many	TRBJ1-1	CASSQQGWNTEAFF	TGTGCCAGCAGTCAACAGGGGTGGAACACTGAAGCTTTCTTT
TRBV20-1	TRBD2	many	TRBJ2-7	CSAFRIAGVHEQYF	TGCAGTGCTTTCCGCATAGCGGGAGTCCACGAGCAGTACTTC
TRBV5-4	TRBD1	once	TRBJ1-1	CASRGWTGGPEAFF	TGTGCCAGCAGGGGATGGACAGGGGGCCCTGAAGCTTTCTTT
TRBV9	.	few	TRBJ2-7	CASSVAGAIAYEQYF	TGTGCCAGCAGCGTAGCAGGGGCCATCGCCTACGAGCAGTACTTC
TRBV27	TRBD1	.	TRBJ1-2	CASSRTGGYGYTF	TGTGCCAGCAGCCGGACAGGGGGGTATGGCTACACCTTC
TRBV11-2	.	many	TRBJ2-5	CASSLYGGSETQYF	TGTGCCAGCAGCTTATATGGTGGGTCGGAGACCCAGTACTTC
TRBV12-3/TRBV12-4	.	many	TRBJ2-2	CASSPRRDLTGELFF	TGTGCCAGCAGCCCACGACGGGACCTAACCGGGGAGCTGTTTTTT
TRBV29-1	TRBD2	many	TRBJ2-5	CSVERGTSGSQETQYF	TGCAGCGTGGAGAGAGGGACTAGCGGGAGCCAAGAGACCCAGTACTTC
TRBV5-6	.	few	TRBJ2-7	CASSLGQVHREQYF	TGTGCCAGCAGCTTGGGACAGGTCCACCGGGAGCAGTACTTC
TRBV28	TRBD2	few	TRBJ2-1	CASSLPGLEIYNEQFF	TGTGCCAGTTCTCTGCCGGGACTAGAGATATACAATGAGCAGTTCTTC
TRBV11-2	.	.	TRBJ2-3	CASSLVPAGSTDTQYF	TGTGCCAGCAGCTTAGTACCCGCGGGAAGCACAGATACGCAGTATTTT
TRBV10-3	.	many	TRBJ1-5	CAIRQGLGNQPQHF	TGTGCCATCAGACAGGGATTGGGCAATCAGCCCCAGCATTTT
TRBV7-9	TRBD2	.	TRBJ2-1	CASSPGGGRPEQFF	TGTGCCAGCAGCCCCGGGGGCGGGAGGCCTGAGCAGTTCTTC
TRBV9	.	.	TRBJ1-1	CASSLSLELDGEAFF	TGTGCCAGCAGCCTTTCCTTGGAATTAGACGGTGAAGCTTTCTTT